A selection of T cell receptor beta chains follows, all from one sample in a study of blood T cell repertoires in COVID-19. Only in-frame clones appear in the TCRdb table, and some are missing; sequencing was by immunoSEQ multiplex PCR. The sample has approximately 90,000 clones; 85% are singletons. Sequenced sample: peripheral blood. The receptors were gathered from a man in his fifties with acute or convalescent COVID-19. The CDR3 runs from the conserved cysteine through the conserved F or W. The D gene is left open where the match is weak. Some rows have no size entry. The others give once, few or many, or a class for an expanded clone.

clone_size: -
v_call: TRBV10-1
d_call: TRBD2
j_call: TRBJ2-1
cdr3_aa: CASAAGGSYNEQFF
cdr3_nt: TGCGCCAGCGCAGCGGGGGGCTCCTACAATGAGCAGTTCTTC

clone_size: -
v_call: TRBV19
d_call: TRBD1
j_call: TRBJ2-5
cdr3_aa: CASSPGTAEETQYF
cdr3_nt: TGTGCCAGTAGTCCCGGGACAGCCGAAGAGACCCAGTACTTC

clone_size: -
v_call: TRBV15
d_call: TRBD1
j_call: TRBJ2-7
cdr3_aa: CATNKEGWGQGNEQYF
cdr3_nt: TGTGCCACCAACAAAGAGGGGTGGGGACAGGGCAACGAGCAGTACTTC

clone_size: -
v_call: TRBV9
d_call: -
j_call: TRBJ2-2
cdr3_aa: CASSVVPGTNTGELFF
cdr3_nt: TGTGCCAGCAGCGTAGTCCCAGGGACGAACACCGGGGAGCTGTTTTTT

clone_size: -
v_call: TRBV5-1
d_call: -
j_call: TRBJ2-3
cdr3_aa: CASSLRPITGSADTQYF
cdr3_nt: TGCGCCAGCAGCTTGCGGCCGATTACAGGGTCCGCAGATACGCAGTATTTT

clone_size: -
v_call: TRBV18
d_call: -
j_call: TRBJ1-1
cdr3_aa: CASSRGSQDTEAFF
cdr3_nt: TGTGCCAGCTCACGTGGTTCCCAGGACACTGAAGCTTTCTTT

clone_size: few
v_call: TRBV6-5
d_call: TRBD2
j_call: TRBJ2-7
cdr3_aa: CASEASGSYEQYF
cdr3_nt: TGTGCCAGCGAAGCTAGCGGGAGCTACGAGCAGTACTTC

clone_size: -
v_call: TRBV28
d_call: -
j_call: TRBJ2-6
cdr3_aa: CASTPGSGSGANVLTF
cdr3_nt: TGTGCCAGCACACCCGGGTCGGGCTCTGGGGCCAACGTCCTGACTTTC

clone_size: -
v_call: TRBV6-2/TRBV6-3
d_call: TRBD2
j_call: TRBJ2-1
cdr3_aa: CASSYGLAGGSSSYNEQFF
cdr3_nt: TGTGCCAGCAGTTACGGACTAGCGGGAGGCTCGAGCTCCTACAATGAGCAGTTCTTC

clone_size: once
v_call: TRBV9
d_call: -
j_call: TRBJ2-1
cdr3_aa: CASAGGGAVHNEQFF
cdr3_nt: TGTGCCAGCGCGGGTGGGGGCGCCGTACACAATGAGCAGTTCTTC

clone_size: -
v_call: TRBV4-3
d_call: -
j_call: TRBJ1-5
cdr3_aa: CASSQDRGQPQHF
cdr3_nt: TGCGCCAGCAGCCAAGATCGGGGGCAGCCCCAGCATTTT

clone_size: -
v_call: TRBV6-5
d_call: -
j_call: TRBJ2-2
cdr3_aa: CASRWAPDTGELFF
cdr3_nt: TGTGCCAGCAGATGGGCTCCAGACACCGGGGAGCTGTTTTTT

clone_size: -
v_call: TRBV19
d_call: TRBD1
j_call: TRBJ1-2
cdr3_aa: CASTPTGRNYGYTF
cdr3_nt: TGTGCCAGTACCCCGACAGGGAGGAACTATGGCTACACCTTC

clone_size: once
v_call: TRBV6-6
d_call: -
j_call: TRBJ2-5
cdr3_aa: CASTETGPGGTQYF
cdr3_nt: TGTGCCAGCACGGAAACAGGGCCCGGTGGGACCCAGTACTTC

clone_size: once
v_call: TRBV10-1
d_call: TRBD1
j_call: TRBJ1-4
cdr3_aa: CASSGGQGNFHWSYNEKLFF
cdr3_nt: TGCGCCAGCAGTGGGGGACAGGGGAACTTCCACTGGTCCTATAATGAAAAACTGTTTTTT

clone_size: few
v_call: TRBV30
d_call: TRBD1
j_call: TRBJ2-7
cdr3_aa: CAWSVGQGVEQYF
cdr3_nt: TGTGCCTGGAGTGTAGGACAGGGAGTCGAGCAGTACTTC

clone_size: -
v_call: TRBV7-2
d_call: -
j_call: TRBJ2-3
cdr3_aa: CASSLVVSRGRDTQYF
cdr3_nt: TGTGCCAGCAGCTTAGTGGTTAGCAGGGGCCGGGATACGCAGTATTTT